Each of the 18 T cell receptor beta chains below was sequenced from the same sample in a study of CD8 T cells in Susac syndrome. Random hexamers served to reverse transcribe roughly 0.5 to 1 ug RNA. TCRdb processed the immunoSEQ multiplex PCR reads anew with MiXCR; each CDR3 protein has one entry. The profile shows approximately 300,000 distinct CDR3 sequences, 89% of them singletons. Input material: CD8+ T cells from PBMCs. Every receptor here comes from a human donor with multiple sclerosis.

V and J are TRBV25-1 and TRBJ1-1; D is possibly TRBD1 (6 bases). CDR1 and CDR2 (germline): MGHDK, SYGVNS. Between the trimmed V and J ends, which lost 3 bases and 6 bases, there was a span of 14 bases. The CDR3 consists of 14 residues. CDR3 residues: CASSDITGPPEAFF. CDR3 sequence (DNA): TGTGCCAGCAGTGATATAACAGGGCCCCCTGAAGCTTTCTTT.

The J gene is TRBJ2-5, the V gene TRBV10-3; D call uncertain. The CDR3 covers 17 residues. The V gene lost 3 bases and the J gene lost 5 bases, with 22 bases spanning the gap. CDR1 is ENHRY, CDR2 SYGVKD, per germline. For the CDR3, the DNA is TGTGCCATCAGTGATTCCCAAGTCGAATGGTCCCCGGAGACCCAGTACTTC. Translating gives CAISDSQVEWSPETQYF.

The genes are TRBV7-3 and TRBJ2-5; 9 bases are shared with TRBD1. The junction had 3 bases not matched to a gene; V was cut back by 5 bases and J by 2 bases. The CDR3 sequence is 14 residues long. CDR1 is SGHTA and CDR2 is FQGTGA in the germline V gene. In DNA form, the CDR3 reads TGTGCCAGCAGCACCGGACAGGGGCAAGAGACCCAGTACTTC. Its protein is CASSTGQGQETQYF.

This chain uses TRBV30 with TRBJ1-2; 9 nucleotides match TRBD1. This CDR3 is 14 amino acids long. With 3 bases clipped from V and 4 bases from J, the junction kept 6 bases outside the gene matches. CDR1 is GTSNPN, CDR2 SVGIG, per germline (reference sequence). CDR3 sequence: CAWRTDRGVYGYTF. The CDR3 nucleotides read TGTGCCTGGAGAACCGACAGGGGGGTCTATGGCTACACCTTC. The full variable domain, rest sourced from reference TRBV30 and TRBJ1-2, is SQTIHQWPATLVQPVGSPLSLECTVEGTSNPNLYWYRQAAGRGLQLLFYSVGIGQISSEVPQNLSASRPQDRQFILSSKKLLLSDSGFYLCAWRTDRGVYGYTFGSGTRLTVV.

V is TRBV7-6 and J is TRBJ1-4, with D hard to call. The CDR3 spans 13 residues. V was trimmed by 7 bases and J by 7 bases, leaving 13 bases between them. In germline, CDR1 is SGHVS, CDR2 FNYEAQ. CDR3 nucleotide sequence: TGTGCCAGCACGCCCCGGCGGAGTGAAAAACTGTTTTTT. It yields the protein CASTPRRSEKLFF.

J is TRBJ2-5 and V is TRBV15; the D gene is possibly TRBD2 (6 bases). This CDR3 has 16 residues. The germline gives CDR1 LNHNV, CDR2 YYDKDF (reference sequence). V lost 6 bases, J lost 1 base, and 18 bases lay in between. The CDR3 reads CATSPKNGGGQETQYF. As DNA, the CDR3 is TGTGCCACCAGTCCAAAGAATGGGGGAGGCCAAGAGACCCAGTACTTC.

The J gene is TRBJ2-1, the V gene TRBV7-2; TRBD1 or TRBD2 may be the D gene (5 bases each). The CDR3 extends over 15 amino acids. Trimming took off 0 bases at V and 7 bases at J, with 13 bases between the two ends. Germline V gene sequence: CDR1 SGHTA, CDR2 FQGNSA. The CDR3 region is CASSLAGVGGNEQFF. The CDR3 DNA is TGTGCCAGCAGCTTAGCGGGAGTTGGGGGAAATGAGCAGTTCTTC.

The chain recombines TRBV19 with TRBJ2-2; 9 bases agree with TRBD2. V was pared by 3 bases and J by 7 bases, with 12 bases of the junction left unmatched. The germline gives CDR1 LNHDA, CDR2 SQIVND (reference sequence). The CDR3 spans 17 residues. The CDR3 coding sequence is TGTGCCAGTAGTATGTATGGCGGGAGGGCCTGGTTCGGGGAGCTGTTTTTT. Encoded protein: CASSMYGGRAWFGELFF.

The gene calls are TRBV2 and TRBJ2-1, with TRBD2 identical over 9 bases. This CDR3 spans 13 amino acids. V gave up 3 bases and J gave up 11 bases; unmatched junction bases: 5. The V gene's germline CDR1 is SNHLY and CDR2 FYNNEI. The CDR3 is CASSEASGTQQFF. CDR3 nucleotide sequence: TGTGCCAGCAGTGAGGCTAGCGGGACCCAGCAGTTCTTC.

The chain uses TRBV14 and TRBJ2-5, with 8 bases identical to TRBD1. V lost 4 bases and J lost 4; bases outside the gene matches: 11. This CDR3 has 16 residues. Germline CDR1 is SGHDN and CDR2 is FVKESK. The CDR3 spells CASSPPTGQVRETQYF. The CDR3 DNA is TGTGCCAGCAGCCCGCCCACGGGACAGGTGCGAGAGACCCAGTACTTC. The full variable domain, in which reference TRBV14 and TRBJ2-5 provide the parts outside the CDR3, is EAGVTQFPSHSVIEKGQTVTLRCDPISGHDNLYWYRRVMGKEIKFLLHFVKESKQDESGMPNNRFLAERTGGTYSTLKVQPAELEDSGVYFCASSPPTGQVRETQYFGPGTRLLVL.

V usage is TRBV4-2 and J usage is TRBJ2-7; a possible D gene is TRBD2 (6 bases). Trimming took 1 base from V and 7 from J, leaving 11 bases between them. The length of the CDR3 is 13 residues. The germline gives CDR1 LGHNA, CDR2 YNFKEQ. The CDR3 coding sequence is TGTGCCAGCAGCCAAGGGATGACTAGGGAGCAGTACTTC. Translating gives CASSQGMTREQYF.

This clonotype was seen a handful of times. The CDR3 coding sequence is TGTGCCAGCAGTTATAGCGGGGTGGGCTATGGCTACACCTTC. Encoded protein: CASSYSGVGYGYTF. V usage is TRBV6-1 and J usage is TRBJ1-2, with D unclear. The CDR3 length is 14 residues. From germline, CDR1 is MNHNS and CDR2 SASEGT. Trimming shortened V by 5 bases and J by 4 bases, and 14 bases separated the two germline ends.

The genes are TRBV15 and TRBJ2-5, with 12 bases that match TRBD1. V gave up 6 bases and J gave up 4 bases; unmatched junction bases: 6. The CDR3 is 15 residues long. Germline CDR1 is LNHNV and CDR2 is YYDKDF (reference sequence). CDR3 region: CATRAGTGGAETQYF. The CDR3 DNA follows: TGTGCCACCAGAGCCGGGACAGGGGGCGCAGAGACCCAGTACTTC.

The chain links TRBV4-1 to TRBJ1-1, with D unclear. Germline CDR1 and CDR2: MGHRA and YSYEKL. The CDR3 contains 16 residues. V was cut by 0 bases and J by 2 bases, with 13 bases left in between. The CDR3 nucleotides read TGCGCCAGCAGCCAAGATCAGCCTCAGCTCAACACTGAAGCTTTCTTT. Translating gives CASSQDQPQLNTEAFF.

In DNA, the CDR3 is TGTGCCAGCAGTTTGCCCGGGATGCCGAACACTGAAGCTTTCTTT. This codes for CASSLPGMPNTEAFF. The chain employs TRBV12-3 or TRBV12-4 and TRBJ1-1; no clear D gene. The ends were cut back, 3 bases at V and 1 base at J, with 12 bases in the middle. The CDR3 extends over 15 amino acids.

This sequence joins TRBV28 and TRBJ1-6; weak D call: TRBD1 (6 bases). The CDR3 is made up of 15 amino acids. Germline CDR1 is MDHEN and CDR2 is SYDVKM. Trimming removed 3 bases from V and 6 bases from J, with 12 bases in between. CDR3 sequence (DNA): TGTGCCAGCAGTTTCTTACAGGGTACTAATTCACCCCTCCACTTT. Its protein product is CASSFLQGTNSPLHF.

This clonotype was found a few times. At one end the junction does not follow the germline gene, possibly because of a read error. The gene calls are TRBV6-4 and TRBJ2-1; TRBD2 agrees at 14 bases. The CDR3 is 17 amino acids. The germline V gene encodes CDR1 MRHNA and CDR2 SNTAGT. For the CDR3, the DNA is TGTGCCAGCAGTGACGGGGGACTAGCGGGAGACTACAGTGAGCAGTTCTTC. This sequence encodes CASSDGGLAGDYSEQFF.

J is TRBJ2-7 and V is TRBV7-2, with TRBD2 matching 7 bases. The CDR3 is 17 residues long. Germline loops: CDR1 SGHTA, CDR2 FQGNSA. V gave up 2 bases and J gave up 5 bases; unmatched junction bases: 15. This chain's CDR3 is CASSLPVGGGTGDEQYF. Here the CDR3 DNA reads TGTGCCAGCAGCTTACCCGTTGGGGGGGGGACCGGTGACGAGCAGTACTTC.